Each of the 19 T cell receptor beta chains below was sequenced from the same sample in a study of a mutant IDH1 vaccine in newly diagnosed glioma. Antigen specificity for these receptors is unknown. Specified time point: week 47, end of study. Every vaccine dose comprised 300 ug of mutant IDH1 20-mer peptide plus topical imiquimod. This table comes from immunoSEQ multiplex PCR, and its TCRdb copy is limited to in-frame clones, with some not included. Of about 50,000 clones in the sample, roughly 72% were seen once. Specimen: PBMCs, collected from a glioma patient whose treatment included an IDH1 peptide vaccine. The receptors stem from a middle-aged woman with glioma. Some clones in this sample may be carry-over from other donors' samples.

CDR3 in DNA: TGTGCCAGCAGCGTGGACAGGGGTGAAGGTAATGAGCAGTTCTTC. Translating it yields CASSVDRGEGNEQFF. The chain combines TRBV11-3 with TRBJ2-1; 9 bases agree with TRBD1. This CDR3 has 15 amino acids. Germline V gene sequence: CDR1 SGHNT, CDR2 YENEEA. J lost 7 bases, V lost 5 bases, and 9 bases had no gene match. The variable domain in full, completed from reference TRBV11-3 and TRBJ2-1, reads EAGVVQSPRYKIIEKKQPVAFWCNPISGHNTLYWYLQNLGQGPELLIRYENEEAVDDSQLPKDRFSAERLKGVDSTLKIQPAELGDSAVYLCASSVDRGEGNEQFFGPGTRLTVL.

The chain is built from TRBV30 and TRBJ1-1; D remains ambiguous. V gave up 2 bases and J gave up 4 bases, with 11 bases separating them. The CDR3 is made up of 13 amino acids. In germline, CDR1 is GTSNPN, CDR2 SVGIG (reference sequence). In DNA, the CDR3 is TGTGCCTGGAGTATGAACTCTGGCACTGAAGCTTTCTTT. Translating it yields CAWSMNSGTEAFF.

The chain carries TRBV9 and TRBJ2-3; D uncertain. Trimming left V 0 bases short and J 5 bases short, with 13 bases between. Per the germline V gene, CDR1 is SGDLS and CDR2 is YYNGEE. The CDR3 is 15 residues long. The DNA of the CDR3 is TGTGCCAGCAGCGTAGATACGCAGTTAGGAGATACGCAGTATTTT. Translating it yields CASSVDTQLGDTQYF.

The chain employs TRBV5-1 and TRBJ2-3; D possibly corresponds to TRBD1 (6 bases). Germline CDR1 reads SGHRS; CDR2 reads YFSETQ. This CDR3 is built from 15 residues. Trimming removed 4 bases from V and 0 bases from J, with 12 bases in between. CDR3: CASSQGQISTDTQYF. CDR3 sequence (DNA): TGCGCCAGCAGCCAAGGACAGATAAGCACAGATACGCAGTATTTT. Full variable domain (rest looked up from reference TRBV5-1 and TRBJ2-3): KAGVTQTPRYLIKTRGQQVTLSCSPISGHRSVSWYQQTPGQGLQFLFEYFSETQRNKGNFPGRFSGRQFSNSRSEMNVSTLELGDSALYLCASSQGQISTDTQYFGPGTRLTVL.

This chain joins TRBV5-1 and TRBJ1-6; D call uncertain. The CDR3 has 13 amino acids. Germline values: CDR1 SGHRS, CDR2 YFSETQ. Trimming left V 3 bases short and J 8 bases short, with 9 bases between. CDR3 sequence: CASSSTGYSPLHF. The CDR3 DNA reads TGCGCCAGCAGCTCGACCGGTTATTCACCCCTCCACTTT.

This chain joins TRBV10-1 and TRBJ2-7; 7 bases match TRBD2. This CDR3 has 14 residues. The ends lost 6 bases at V and 3 bases at J; junction bases unmatched: 8. Germline V gene sequence: CDR1 WNHNN, CDR2 SYGVQD (reference sequence). CDR3 sequence: CASSRFGEGYEQYF. CDR3 nucleotide sequence: TGCGCCAGCAGCAGGTTCGGGGAGGGCTACGAGCAGTACTTC.

The chain couples TRBV7-9 to TRBJ1-2, with TRBD1 matching 9 bases. Germline CDR1 and CDR2: SEHNR and FQNEAQ (reference sequence). The trim removed 5 bases at V and 5 bases at J, leaving 12 bases unmatched. This CDR3 has 16 residues. The CDR3 here is CASSLPMGTGRYGYTF. In DNA form, the CDR3 reads TGTGCCAGCAGCCTCCCGATGGGGACAGGGAGGTATGGCTACACCTTC.

The chain joins TRBV30 to TRBJ2-1; D is unresolved. V was clipped by 2 bases and J by 4 bases, with 18 bases between them. Germline CDR1 and CDR2: GTSNPN and SVGIG (reference sequence). The CDR3 is made up of 16 amino acids. In DNA, the CDR3 is TGTGCCTGGAGTCTCAGCCCCCGAATCCAATACAATGAGCAGTTCTTC. Translation gives CAWSLSPRIQYNEQFF.

The chain recombines TRBV4-3 with TRBJ1-4; perhaps TRBD1 as D (5 bases). V lost 2 bases and J lost 8, with 15 bases in between. This CDR3 is 15 amino acids long. The germline gives CDR1 LGHNA, CDR2 YSLEER. The CDR3: CASSQSQGIREKLFF. DNA for the CDR3: TGCGCCAGCAGCCAATCCCAGGGAATTAGAGAAAAACTGTTTTTT.

The CDR3 reads CASMGGGHSTDTQYF. In nucleotides, the CDR3 is TGTGCCAGTATGGGCGGGGGGCACAGCACAGATACGCAGTATTTT. V gene TRBV19 combines with J gene TRBJ2-3, with 8 positions matching TRBD2. The CDR3 covers 15 residues. Germline values: CDR1 LNHDA, CDR2 SQIVND (reference sequence). V dropped 7 bases and J dropped 0; count of bases not matched to a gene: 6.

The rearrangement uses TRBV7-8 and TRBJ2-5; 9 bases align to TRBD1. The J call may be mistaken, given a closer DNA end match to TRBJ2-7. The CDR3 covers 19 residues. In germline, CDR1 is SGHVS, CDR2 FQNEAQ. CDR3 residues: CASSQGTGSPGRDSYEQYF. The CDR3 DNA is TGTGCCAGCAGCCAGGGGACAGGGAGTCCCGGACGGGACTCCTACGAGCAGTACTTC.

The chain employs TRBV18 and TRBJ1-1; perhaps TRBD1 as D (6 bases). The CDR3 length is 13 residues. Trimming removed 4 bases from V and 5 bases from J, with 11 bases in between. Germline V gene data show CDR1 as KGHSH and CDR2 as LQKENI. The chain's CDR3 is CASSQTGLTEAFF. The CDR3 DNA reads TGTGCCAGCTCACAGACAGGATTAACTGAAGCTTTCTTT.

The chain combines TRBV15 with TRBJ1-2; no clear D gene. CDR1 and CDR2 (germline): LNHNV, YYDKDF (reference sequence). The V gene lost 0 bases and the J gene lost 2 bases, with 10 bases spanning the gap. The CDR3 spans 15 residues. This CDR3 is CATSRDLSANYGYTF. CDR3 nucleotides: TGTGCCACCAGCAGAGATTTATCCGCGAACTATGGCTACACCTTC.

The CDR3 coding sequence is TGCGCCAGCAGCTTGGTTTTGGGGGTTAATGAGCAGTTCTTC. Its protein is CASSLVLGVNEQFF. The rearrangement uses TRBV5-1 and TRBJ2-1; D is tentatively TRBD1 or TRBD2 (5 bases each). Germline lookup yields CDR1 SGHRS and CDR2 YFSETQ. Trimming left V 0 bases short and J 7 bases short, with 11 bases between. This CDR3 comprises 14 residues.

About this clone itself: This same CDR3 is encoded by further DNA sequences in the sample. This chain links TRBV30 with TRBJ1-3, with 7 nucleotides matching TRBD1. Germline V gene sequence: CDR1 GTSNPN, CDR2 SVGIG (reference sequence). Unmatched junction bases numbered 4, after V lost 2 bases and J lost 0 bases. The length of the CDR3 is 15 residues. The CDR3 sequence: CAWSRDSGSGNTIYF. The CDR3 nucleotides are TGTGCCTGGAGTCGGGACAGTGGCTCTGGAAACACCATATATTTT.

The chain uses TRBV7-8 and TRBJ1-1, with TRBD1 matching over 7 bases. The ends lost 3 bases at V and 3 bases at J; junction bases unmatched: 1. This CDR3 has 13 residues. Germline-derived CDR1 and CDR2 are SGHVS and FQNEAQ. As DNA, the CDR3 is TGTGCCAGCAGCTTCGACAGGGACACTGAAGCTTTCTTT. Its protein product is CASSFDRDTEAFF.

Here the CDR3 DNA reads TGTGCCAGCAGCTTAGGATGGGACACTGAAGCTTTCTTT. Translating gives CASSLGWDTEAFF. This rearrangement joins TRBV7-8 to TRBJ1-1; D remains ambiguous. V lost 1 base to trimming and J lost 3 bases, with 6 bases between them. This CDR3 comprises 13 residues. The germline CDR1 and CDR2 sequences are SGHVS and FQNEAQ.

V is TRBV4-1 and J is TRBJ2-7, with D possibly TRBD1 on 6 matching bases. The CDR3 loop spans 15 amino acids. The V end was cut by 3 bases, the J end by 4 bases, with 16 bases between. The V gene's germline CDR1 is MGHRA and CDR2 YSYEKL. The CDR3 DNA sequence: TGCGCCAGCAGCCAGGGGGACACCGAGAGATACGAGCAGTACTTC. This sequence encodes CASSQGDTERYEQYF.

The chain's CDR3 is CASSFSESWGTEAFF. The DNA for the CDR3 is TGTGCCAGCAGCTTTTCAGAGTCCTGGGGGACTGAAGCTTTCTTT. V gene TRBV5-6 combines with J gene TRBJ1-1, with D possibly matching TRBD1 (5 bases). The CDR3 runs 15 residues. The germline V and J ends were trimmed by 2 bases and 5 bases, with 16 bases remaining between them. Germline assignment: CDR1 SGHDT and CDR2 YYEEEE.